Listed below are T cell receptor beta chains from one sample, sequenced in a study of CXCR3-negative and CXCR3-positive naive CD8 T cells. For each CDR3 protein, TCRdb gives one entry from its re-call of the 5' RACE reads, without DNA. This sample contains 130,000 or so distinct CDR3 sequences. Source material: naive CXCR3- CD8+ T cells from blood. All receptors derive from a human donor in good health. Some clones in this sample may be carry-over from other donors' samples. Both conserved end residues are part of each CDR3. Each record gives: V gene, J gene, CDR3 protein.

V: TRBV12-3/TRBV12-4; J: TRBJ2-7; CDR3: CASSFKAGGAAYEQYF
V: TRBV7-9; J: TRBJ2-3; CDR3: CASSFNRDFTDTQYF
V: TRBV15; J: TRBJ2-5; CDR3: CATSRSVTGGGVTQYF
V: TRBV27; J: TRBJ2-2; CDR3: CASSLAGRYTGELFF
V: TRBV5-5; J: TRBJ1-2; CDR3: CASSLAFWAGENYGYTF
V: TRBV5-1; J: TRBJ2-2; CDR3: CASSTSDTNTGELFF
V: TRBV11-1; J: TRBJ2-3; CDR3: CASSNGLAGTTDTQYF
V: TRBV5-6; J: TRBJ2-7; CDR3: CASSLTQGPYEQYF
V: TRBV5-6; J: TRBJ1-2; CDR3: CASSPGQGVYGYTF
V: TRBV24-1; J: TRBJ1-2; CDR3: CATSAPGGQNYGYTF
V: TRBV7-9; J: TRBJ2-4; CDR3: CASSSLSVLAKNIQYF
V: TRBV5-5; J: TRBJ1-4; CDR3: CASSTGQGAEKLFF
V: TRBV20-1; J: TRBJ1-4; CDR3: CSARNSATNEKLFF
V: TRBV7-2; J: TRBJ2-3; CDR3: CASSLAGRGTDTQYF
V: TRBV7-8; J: TRBJ2-7; CDR3: CASSLLASGNEQYF
V: TRBV21-1; J: TRBJ2-4; CDR3: CASSKALGGFAKNIQYF
V: TRBV29-1; J: TRBJ2-7; CDR3: CSVFTSGLNEQYF
V: TRBV29-1; J: TRBJ2-2; CDR3: CSVLLGRANTGELFF
V: TRBV7-8; J: TRBJ2-1; CDR3: CASSPKLGVSYNEQFF
V: TRBV29-1; J: TRBJ2-2; CDR3: CSVEDMGGELFF
V: TRBV4-1; J: TRBJ2-7; CDR3: CASSQAWDYKSSYEQYF
V: TRBV5-4; J: TRBJ2-1; CDR3: CASSTGTSGAHEQFF
V: TRBV28; J: TRBJ1-2; CDR3: CASSSRDQLKTNYGYTF
V: TRBV20-1; J: TRBJ2-1; CDR3: CSAIPSGGNNEQFF
V: TRBV15; J: TRBJ2-5; CDR3: CATSRDLFLAGDEETQYF
V: TRBV20-1; J: TRBJ2-7; CDR3: CSARVSGSPHEQYF
V: TRBV28; J: TRBJ2-7; CDR3: CASSSTRGAESYEQYF
V: TRBV29-1; J: TRBJ2-6; CDR3: CSVADGSGANVLTF
V: TRBV18; J: TRBJ2-3; CDR3: CASSQGTGADTQYF
V: TRBV29-1; J: TRBJ2-4; CDR3: CSVDRGGIQYF
V: TRBV29-1; J: TRBJ2-7; CDR3: CSVVVGAGSYEQYF
V: TRBV29-1; J: TRBJ1-1; CDR3: CTTDGGASAEAFF
V: TRBV14; J: TRBJ2-1; CDR3: CASSRDPSDEQFF
V: TRBV6-6; J: TRBJ1-2; CDR3: CASSYSTTYGYTF
V: TRBV2; J: TRBJ1-4; CDR3: CASSELGALNEKLFF
V: TRBV2; J: TRBJ2-1; CDR3: CASSDWTEYNEQFF
V: TRBV29-1; J: TRBJ2-1; CDR3: CSVEGTGHHIYNEQFF
V: TRBV2; J: TRBJ2-3; CDR3: CASSDLAGESTDTQYF
V: TRBV29-1; J: TRBJ2-1; CDR3: CSGTADMNEQFF
V: TRBV5-5; J: TRBJ2-1; CDR3: CASSLASGVAGFF
V: TRBV28; J: TRBJ2-3; CDR3: CASRWSTDTQYF
V: TRBV7-9; J: TRBJ2-7; CDR3: CASSSTDVSDPSYEQYF
V: TRBV7-6; J: TRBJ1-1; CDR3: CASSLVAGGVAFF
V: TRBV29-1; J: TRBJ2-1; CDR3: CSVEWDRAYNEQFF
V: TRBV4-1; J: TRBJ2-7; CDR3: CASSQVSTSEQYF
V: TRBV29-1; J: TRBJ2-3; CDR3: CSGQGTGSTDTQYF
V: TRBV20-1; J: TRBJ1-1; CDR3: CSARGDYTEAFF
V: TRBV11-2; J: TRBJ2-1; CDR3: CASSPGLAAINEQFF
V: TRBV6-2/TRBV6-3; J: TRBJ2-5; CDR3: CASSYPPSGRVQATQYF
V: TRBV13; J: TRBJ2-3; CDR3: CASSSPPSDLTDTQYF
V: TRBV29-1; J: TRBJ2-1; CDR3: CSVLERNYNEQFF
V: TRBV9; J: TRBJ2-7; CDR3: CASSVGSSSYEQYF
V: TRBV28; J: TRBJ1-5; CDR3: CASNDGRNNQPQHF
V: TRBV20-1; J: TRBJ2-4; CDR3: CSARADYLSNKNIQYF
V: TRBV29-1; J: TRBJ1-4; CDR3: CSVWDEYEKLFF
V: TRBV29-1; J: TRBJ1-1; CDR3: CSPLTGITEAFF
V: TRBV7-9; J: TRBJ2-5; CDR3: CASSPALTETQYF
V: TRBV7-9; J: TRBJ2-1; CDR3: CASSLLGTHNEQFF
V: TRBV29-1; J: TRBJ1-2; CDR3: CSGTETNYGYTF
V: TRBV28; J: TRBJ2-1; CDR3: CASRELGTPYNEQFF